Reported below is one T cell receptor beta chain. No antigen is known for it. Per-base quality was not reported, and no clone a single base away is much larger than it. The sample is drawn from a study of blood T cell repertoires in COVID-19 (TCRdb year 2020). Notes on the research overall: Samples from collaborators originated in the United States, Italy and Spain and spanned both the acute and convalescent phases of COVID-19. The material from the prospective study consisted of cDNA or gDNA derived from T cells, B-cell-depleted T cells, or PBMCs. Subjects who had been exposed to COVID-19, were actively infected with it, or had recovered from it provided the deeply sampled blood TCRbeta repertoires that made up the dataset. The repertoires were released in a freely available public database intended as a resource for research on the immune response to SARS-CoV-2. Samples were obtained from the ongoing ImmuneRACE study (first 160 participants) and from 1,254 subjects provided by 6 global collaborators. The sample metadata nearly always contained a de-identified subject ID, COVID-19 status, age in years and sex. Where HLA class I and class II types were available, the types were taken from metadata supplied by the sample provider, not from assay-based typing. The paper's findings and limits, for the study overall: The quantity of clinical and demographic metadata differed by source and by participant and was supplied without curation.

Enrolling through a virtual design, the prospective study's participants ranged in age from roughly 18 to 89 years and lived across 24 United States geographic areas. In the prospective study, cohorts were assigned on the basis of participant-reported clinical history obtained from a screening survey and a study questionnaire. Recovered participants in ImmuneRACE Cohort 3 were defined as having two consecutive negative NP/OP PCR tests, clearance from a healthcare professional, or resolution of symptoms. In the prospective study, mobile phlebotomists collected whole blood, serum and a nasopharyngeal or oropharyngeal swab from each participant. Participants in the prospective study had the option to provide additional blood draws and questionnaires over an approximately 2-month period. Before DNA extraction, prospective study blood samples were shipped either frozen or at room temperature. TCRbeta CDR3 regions were amplified from genomic DNA by means of the immunoSEQ Assay, a bias-controlled multiplex PCR. In the original analysis: The number of nucleated cells in each sample was estimated from the amplification of reference gene primers within the assay. To quantify the absolute abundance of each unique TCRbeta CDR3 rearrangement, sequence reads were collapsed and filtered. Productive Simpson clonality was computed per sample as the square root of Simpson's diversity index over productive rearrangements. Not all clones reach the TCRdb copy of this immuneACCESS table, which keeps in-frame sequences only. Checked studies attribute under half of the gap to unresolved V genes and leave the rest unexplained. The DNA gave D and trimming, while V, J and clone size come from that table. This sample gives almost 65,000 clones in total; around 89% of them show up just once. About 9.4% of the sample is held by the ten biggest clonotypes.

The germline V gene encodes CDR1 MNHEY and CDR2 SMNVEV (reference sequence). V loses 3 bases, J loses 6 bases, and the germline ends lie 18 bases apart. The CDR3, from cysteine to phenylalanine, totals 16 residues. Just the 48-base CDR3 DNA is kept, in frame starting at base 1. Recombination connected TRBV27 to TRBJ1-5; no confident D gene assignment can be made. The sequence came from a woman aged 40 to 55 who had recovered from COVID-19. The sample comprised PBMCs or T cells enriched from blood (not recorded which). The bases read TGTGCCAGCAGTTTTACGGGTAATCCGGGGAGTCAGCCCCAGCATTTT. Its translation is CASSFTGNPGSQPQHF.